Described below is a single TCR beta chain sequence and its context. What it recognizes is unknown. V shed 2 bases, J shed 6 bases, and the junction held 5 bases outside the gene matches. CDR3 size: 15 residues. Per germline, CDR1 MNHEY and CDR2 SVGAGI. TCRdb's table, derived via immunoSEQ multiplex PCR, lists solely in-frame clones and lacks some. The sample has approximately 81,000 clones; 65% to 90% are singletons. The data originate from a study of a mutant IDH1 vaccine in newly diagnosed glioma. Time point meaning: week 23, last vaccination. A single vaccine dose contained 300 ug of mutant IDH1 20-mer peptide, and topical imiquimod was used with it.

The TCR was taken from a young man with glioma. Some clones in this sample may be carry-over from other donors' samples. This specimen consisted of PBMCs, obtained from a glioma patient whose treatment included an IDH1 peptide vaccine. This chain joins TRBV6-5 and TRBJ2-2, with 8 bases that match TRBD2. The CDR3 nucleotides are TGTGCCAGCAGTTACCAAGCGGGAGTATCCGGGGAGCTGTTTTTT. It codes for CASSYQAGVSGELFF.